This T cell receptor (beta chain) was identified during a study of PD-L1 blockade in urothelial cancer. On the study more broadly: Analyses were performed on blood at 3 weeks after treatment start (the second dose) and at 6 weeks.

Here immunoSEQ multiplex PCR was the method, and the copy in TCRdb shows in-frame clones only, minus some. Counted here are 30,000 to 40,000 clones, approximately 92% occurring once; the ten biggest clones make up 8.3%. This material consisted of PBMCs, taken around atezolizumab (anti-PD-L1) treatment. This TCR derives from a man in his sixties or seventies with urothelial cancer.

Here the CDR3 DNA reads TGCAGCGTTGCCCCAGGGAACAATGAGCAGTTCTTC. Protein: CSVAPGNNEQFF. The chain uses TRBV29-1 and TRBJ2-1; the D gene is possibly TRBD1 (5 bases). Trimming stripped 4 bases from V and 5 bases from J, with 9 bases between. Germline CDR1 and CDR2: SQVTM and ANQGSEA. The CDR3 has 12 amino acids.